This T cell receptor (beta chain) appears in the sequencing data of a study of cytomegalovirus exposure and HLA in healthy donors. Notes on the study in general: A cluster of highly shared sequence variants was likely a sequencing artifact.

The primer mix had 60 Vbeta and 13 Jbeta primers. In the original workflow: Unique TCR beta chains totaled about 78 million in a later count, with around 11 million of them shared. Profiled with immunoSEQ multiplex PCR; TCRdb holds only in-frame clones, not every one. V, J and clone size derive from that table, while D and trimming were established from the DNA sequence. In total, the table holds fewer than 150,000 clones. In regard to this clone: What it recognizes is unknown.

This receptor was obtained from a man aged 35 to 55 in good health and CMV-seronegative. Sequences were obtained from PBMCs.

The CDR3 bases are TGTGCCAGCACCCTACTCTCTGGGGCCAACGTCCTGACTTTC. Translating it yields CASTLLSGANVLTF. The chain combines TRBV7-2 with TRBJ2-6; D is undetermined. The germline CDR1 and CDR2 sequences are SGHTA and FQGNSA. This CDR3 is built from 14 residues. V dropped 7 bases and J dropped 0 bases, with 7 bases sitting between them.